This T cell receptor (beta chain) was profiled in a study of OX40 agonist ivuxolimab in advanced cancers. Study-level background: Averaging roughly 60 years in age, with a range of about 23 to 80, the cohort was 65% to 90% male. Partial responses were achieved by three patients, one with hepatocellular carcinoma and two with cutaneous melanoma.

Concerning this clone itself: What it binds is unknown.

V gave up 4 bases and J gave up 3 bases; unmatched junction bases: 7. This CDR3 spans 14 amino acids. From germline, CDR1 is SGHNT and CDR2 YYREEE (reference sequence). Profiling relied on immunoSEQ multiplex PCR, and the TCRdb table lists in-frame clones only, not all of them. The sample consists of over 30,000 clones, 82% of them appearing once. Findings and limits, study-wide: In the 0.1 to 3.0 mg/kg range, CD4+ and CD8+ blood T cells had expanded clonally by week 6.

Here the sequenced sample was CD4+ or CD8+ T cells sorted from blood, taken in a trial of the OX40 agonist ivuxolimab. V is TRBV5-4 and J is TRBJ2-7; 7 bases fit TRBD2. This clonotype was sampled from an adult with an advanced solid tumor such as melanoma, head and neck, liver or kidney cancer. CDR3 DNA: TGTGCCAGCAGCGGTGCGGCTAGCGGCTACGAGCAGTACTTC. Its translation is CASSGAASGYEQYF.